The 30 T cell receptor beta chains below all came from one sample that was sequenced in a study of beta chain features in type 1 diabetes. Study conclusions and caveats: TCRB CDR3s were moderately but significantly shorter in Type 1 diabetes patients in all four CD4+ subsets.

The antigens of these receptors remain unknown. Every isolated RNA sample was fully reverse transcribed, so sequencing captured expressed TCRB transcripts. The table came from immunoSEQ multiplex PCR; TCRdb's copy has only in-frame clones and leaves some out. The table lists 600,000 to 750,000 clones, 12% of them singletons. The sequencing input was naive CD4+ T cells from blood. The receptors derive from a man aged 25 to 40 with type 1 diabetes.

The chain is built from TRBV5-1 and TRBJ2-1; 10 nucleotides agree with TRBD2. Germline lookup yields CDR1 SGHRS and CDR2 YFSETQ. This CDR3 contains 15 residues. Losses at the gene ends were 4 bases for V and 6 bases for J; bases not matched to a gene: 7. DNA of the CDR3: TGCGCCAGCAGCGCTCTAGCGGGGGCCGCCAATGAGCAGTTCTTC. Protein sequence: CASSALAGAANEQFF.

The sample holds a few counts of this clone. The chain couples TRBV27 to TRBJ1-2; weak D call: TRBD1 (5 bases). V was cut by 3 bases and J by 2 bases, with 13 bases left in between. Germline V gene data show CDR1 as MNHEY and CDR2 as SMNVEV (reference sequence). This CDR3 region has 15 residues. CDR3 DNA sequence: TGTGCCAGCAGTTTTCAGGCAGGGTTGAACTATGGCTACACCTTC. This gives the protein CASSFQAGLNYGYTF.

The chain combines TRBV14 with TRBJ1-1; no firm D call. CDR3 length: 14 amino acids. Germline V gene data show CDR1 as SGHDN and CDR2 as FVKESK. Trimming removed 4 bases from V and 4 bases from J, with 13 bases in between. The CDR3 region is CASSLMKGGTEAFF. The CDR3 nucleotides are TGTGCCAGCAGCCTCATGAAAGGAGGCACTGAAGCTTTCTTT.

The chain is built from TRBV6-1 and TRBJ1-2, with D possibly being TRBD1 (5 bases). Germline CDR1 MNHNS, CDR2 SASEGT. The CDR3 covers 15 residues. V was shortened by 0 bases and J by 2 bases, with 10 bases between the two germline ends. CDR3 protein: CASSEAGTENYGYTF. The CDR3 region has the DNA TGTGCCAGCAGTGAAGCAGGGACGGAGAACTATGGCTACACCTTC.

This clone was detected a few times. The chain joins TRBV28 to TRBJ2-1; 8 nucleotides match TRBD1. This CDR3 is 13 amino acids long. Germline V gene sequence: CDR1 MDHEN, CDR2 SYDVKM. V gave up 5 bases and J gave up 7 bases; unmatched junction bases: 4. CDR3 sequence reads: CASSLDRGNEQFF. The CDR3 DNA follows: TGTGCCAGCAGTCTAGACAGGGGAAATGAGCAGTTCTTC.

A few counts support this clone. The chain uses TRBV11-3 and TRBJ2-5; D perhaps matches TRBD1 (5 bases). The CDR3 covers 14 residues. Germline lookup yields CDR1 SGHNT and CDR2 YENEEA. V was shortened by 0 bases and J by 7 bases, with 12 bases between the two germline ends. The CDR3 region has the DNA TGTGCCAGCAGCTTAGAAGGGGAAATAGGGACCCAGTACTTC. It yields the protein CASSLEGEIGTQYF.

V gene TRBV29-1 combines with J gene TRBJ1-5, with a possible D match to TRBD1 (5 bases). The V gene's germline CDR1 is SQVTM and CDR2 ANQGSEA. With 4 bases removed from V and 4 bases from J, the gap between germline ends came to 14 bases. CDR3 length equals 14 residues. The CDR3 DNA follows: TGCAGCGTTGCACTGGGGCGGGAAAATCAGCCCCAGCATTTT. Translation: CSVALGRENQPQHF. Full variable domain (outside the CDR3, taken from reference TRBV29-1 and TRBJ1-5): SAVISQKPSRDICQRGTSLTIQCQVDSQVTMMFWYRQQPGQSLTLIATANQGSEATYESGFVIDKFPISRPNLTFSTLTVSNMSPEDSSIYLCSVALGRENQPQHFGDGTRLSIL.

The chain carries TRBV2 and TRBJ2-2, with TRBD1 as a possible D gene (7 bases). This CDR3 is built from 13 residues. Per germline, CDR1 SNHLY and CDR2 FYNNEI. The V gene lost 11 bases and the J gene lost 5 bases, with 15 bases spanning the gap. The CDR3 DNA is TGTGCCGGAGGGGGCAGTGTTACCGGGGAGCTGTTTTTT. The encoded protein is CAGGGSVTGELFF.

The rearrangement uses TRBV7-9 and TRBJ1-5; 7 bases line up with TRBD1. Per germline, CDR1 SEHNR and CDR2 FQNEAQ (reference sequence). Unmatched junction bases numbered 4, after V lost 5 bases and J lost 0 bases. CDR3 length: 15 amino acids. This chain's CDR3 is CASSRTGVSNQPQHF. The CDR3 DNA is TGTGCCAGCAGCCGTACAGGGGTTAGCAATCAGCCCCAGCATTTT. Variable domain in full (rest from reference TRBV7-9 and TRBJ1-5): DTGVSQNPRHKITKRGQNVTFRCDPISEHNRLYWYRQTLGQGPEFLTYFQNEAQLEKSRLLSDRFSAERPKGSFSTLEIQRTEQGDSAMYLCASSRTGVSNQPQHFGDGTRLSIL.

The chain's CDR3 is CASSLTGTAEKLFF. In nucleotides, the CDR3 is TGTGCCAGCAGCTTAACTGGGACAGCAGAAAAACTGTTTTTT. This chain uses TRBV7-9 with TRBJ1-4; 7 bases are shared with TRBD1. Losses at the gene ends were 2 bases for V and 8 bases for J; bases not matched to a gene: 5. The CDR3 spans 14 residues. Per germline, CDR1 SEHNR and CDR2 FQNEAQ (reference sequence).

The table lists this clone with a few counts. The chain joins TRBV29-1 to TRBJ1-1; D is perhaps TRBD1 (5 bases). The germline V gene has CDR1 SQVTM and CDR2 ANQGSEA. The germline V and J ends were trimmed by 2 bases and 7 bases, with 32 bases remaining between them. The CDR3 totals 19 residues. CDR3 sequence reads: CSVEWYTSAPGEIEGEAFF. The CDR3 DNA follows: TGCAGCGTTGAATGGTATACATCGGCTCCGGGGGAAATCGAGGGTGAAGCTTTCTTT.

The chain couples TRBV7-2 to TRBJ2-5; 12 bases line up with TRBD1. The CDR3 consists of 15 residues. Germline values: CDR1 SGHTA, CDR2 FQGNSA. V trimming: 6 bases; J trimming: 1 base; junction bases outside the gene matches: 3. In nucleotides, the CDR3 is TGTGCCAGCAGGAGGGGACAGGGGGCCCAAGAGACCCAGTACTTC. It codes for CASRRGQGAQETQYF.

In this sample, this clone turned up a few times. V is TRBV7-2 and J is TRBJ2-3; TRBD2 aligns across 9 bases. Losses at the gene ends were 4 bases for V and 1 base for J; bases not matched to a gene: 0. From germline, CDR1 is SGHTA and CDR2 FQGNSA. This CDR3 region has 14 residues. CDR3 protein: CASSSSGGTDTQYF. DNA of the CDR3: TGTGCCAGCAGCTCTAGCGGGGGCACAGATACGCAGTATTTT.

This sequence joins TRBV29-1 and TRBJ1-5; D call uncertain. Trimming pared 4 bases from V and 3 bases from J, leaving 4 bases between. The CDR3 totals 11 residues. Germline values: CDR1 SQVTM, CDR2 ANQGSEA. CDR3 DNA sequence: TGCAGCGTTGGAGACAATCAGCCCCAGCATTTT. Translating gives CSVGDNQPQHF.

V and J are TRBV5-8 and TRBJ1-2; D not certain. This CDR3 is 15 amino acids long. Germline V gene lookup returns CDR1 SGHTS and CDR2 YDEGEE. V lost 0 bases, J lost 4 bases, and 13 bases lay in between. The chain's CDR3 is CASSLEGSSLYGYTF. In DNA, the CDR3 is TGTGCCAGCAGCTTGGAGGGCAGTTCTCTCTATGGCTACACCTTC.

Only a few counts were recorded for this clone. The rearrangement links TRBV5-1 to TRBJ2-2, with a possible D match to TRBD2 (7 bases). The length of the CDR3 is 16 residues. Germline V gives CDR1 SGHRS, CDR2 YFSETQ. Trimming shortened V by 6 bases and J by 4 bases, and 19 bases separated the two germline ends. This chain's CDR3 is CASNRGADYGTGELFF. The DNA of the CDR3 is TGCGCCAGCAACCGGGGGGCGGACTACGGCACCGGGGAGCTGTTTTTT.

The gene calls are TRBV27 and TRBJ2-1; tentatively, D is TRBD1 (5 bases). V lost 7 bases to trimming and J lost 5 bases, with 21 bases between them. Germline V gene data show CDR1 as MNHEY and CDR2 as SMNVEV (reference sequence). The CDR3 runs to 16 residues. In DNA form, the CDR3 reads TGTGCCAGCATCTCCTTGGGGCGGACAACCGACAATGAGCAGTTCTTC. Residues: CASISLGRTTDNEQFF.

On this clone itself: This specimen includes other DNA sequences encoding the same CDR3. The chain employs TRBV30 and TRBJ2-5, with 7 bases identical to TRBD2. This CDR3 is built from 13 residues. The trim removed 2 bases at V and 2 bases at J, leaving 2 bases unmatched. Germline-derived CDR1 and CDR2 are GTSNPN and SVGIG (reference sequence). CDR3 DNA sequence: TGTGCCTGGAGTAGACTAGCACAAGAGACCCAGTACTTC. It encodes CAWSRLAQETQYF.

The V call is TRBV13, the J call TRBJ2-1; the match to TRBD2 covers 8 bases. Germline CDR1 is PRHDT and CDR2 is FYEKMQ (reference sequence). V trimming: 0 bases; J trimming: 3 bases; junction bases outside the gene matches: 7. The CDR3 sequence is 17 residues long. The CDR3 is CASSLGRAGLVYNEQFF. The CDR3 DNA follows: TGTGCCAGCAGCTTAGGTAGGGCGGGACTAGTCTACAATGAGCAGTTCTTC.

V is TRBV5-1 and J is TRBJ1-4; D gene unclear. CDR3 length: 15 residues. In germline, CDR1 is SGHRS, CDR2 YFSETQ. V gave up 0 bases and J gave up 3 bases, with 9 bases separating them. Written as DNA, the CDR3 is TGCGCCAGCAGCTTGGCCTTTAGTCCTAATGAAAAACTGTTTTTT. Translating it yields CASSLAFSPNEKLFF.

The chain is built from TRBV4-2 and TRBJ2-1, with a weak D call TRBD2 (5 bases). This CDR3 has 14 amino acids. V gave up 0 bases and J gave up 9 bases, with 12 bases separating them. CDR1 is LGHNA, CDR2 YNFKEQ, per germline. The CDR3 reads CASSQDLQRGEQFF. CDR3 nucleotides: TGTGCCAGCAGCCAAGACCTTCAACGGGGTGAGCAGTTCTTC.

The genes are TRBV2 and TRBJ2-5, with TRBD1 matching over 9 bases. Germline lookup yields CDR1 SNHLY and CDR2 FYNNEI. This CDR3 has 14 amino acids. J lost 3 bases, V lost 5 bases, and 4 bases had no gene match. The CDR3 loop is CASSFDRGEETQYF. The CDR3 coding sequence is TGTGCCAGCAGTTTCGACAGGGGGGAAGAGACCCAGTACTTC.

This clone was found a few times. This sample includes further DNA sequences coding for the same CDR3. The J gene is TRBJ2-7, the V gene TRBV25-1, with 9 bases fitting TRBD1. Losses at the gene ends were 3 bases for V and 0 bases for J; bases not matched to a gene: 3. This CDR3 region has 15 residues. CDR1 is MGHDK, CDR2 SYGVNS, per germline. The CDR3 reads CASSDPGQGSYEQYF. The CDR3 bases are TGTGCCAGCAGTGACCCGGGACAGGGCTCCTACGAGCAGTACTTC.

This chain links TRBV2 with TRBJ1-2; D might be TRBD1 (5 bases). The V and J ends lost 3 bases and 2 bases respectively, with 10 bases between them. The length of the CDR3 is 14 residues. Germline V gene lookup returns CDR1 SNHLY and CDR2 FYNNEI. CDR3 protein: CASSEQGVNYGYTF. The CDR3 DNA reads TGTGCCAGCAGTGAGCAGGGAGTCAACTATGGCTACACCTTC.

The chain carries TRBV5-4 and TRBJ1-5; the match to TRBD1 covers 10 bases. Losses at the gene ends were 2 bases for V and 2 bases for J; bases not matched to a gene: 4. The germline V gene has CDR1 SGHNT and CDR2 YYREEE (reference sequence). CDR3 length: 16 amino acids. The CDR3 here is CASSFGTGDGNQPQHF. The CDR3 DNA sequence: TGTGCCAGCAGCTTCGGGACAGGGGACGGCAATCAGCCCCAGCATTTT.

This clone was detected only a few times. V gene TRBV4-3 combines with J gene TRBJ2-1; TRBD2 agrees at 10 bases. CDR1 and CDR2 (germline): LGHNA, YSLEER. The CDR3 extends over 16 amino acids. The V gene end was trimmed by 0 bases and the J gene end by 4 bases; junction bases not matched to a gene: 3. The CDR3 sequence: CASSQDRGLAYNEQFF. The DNA for the CDR3 is TGCGCCAGCAGCCAAGACCGGGGACTAGCGTACAATGAGCAGTTCTTC.

The count of this clone is one. The CDR3 loop reads CASSTSAGAETQYF. The CDR3 region has the DNA TGTGCCAGCTCAACTTCAGCGGGGGCAGAGACCCAGTACTTC. The gene calls are TRBV28 and TRBJ2-5, with TRBD2 identical over 8 bases. V dropped 8 bases and J dropped 4; count of bases not matched to a gene: 9. The CDR3 runs to 14 residues. Germline V gives CDR1 MDHEN, CDR2 SYDVKM.

This clone was detected a few times. The J gene is TRBJ2-7, the V gene TRBV7-6; 7 bases line up with TRBD2. This CDR3 is built from 14 residues. V gave up 5 bases and J gave up 3 bases; unmatched junction bases: 7. Germline V lookup: CDR1 SGHVS, CDR2 FNYEAQ. The CDR3 bases are TGTGCCAGCAGCCCTCGGGGGGATGACTACGAGCAGTACTTC. It yields the protein CASSPRGDDYEQYF.

This clone was seen a handful of times. The V gene is TRBV29-1, the J gene TRBJ2-4, with D tentatively TRBD1 (6 bases). V lost 6 bases to trimming and J lost 0 bases, with 12 bases between them. CDR1 SQVTM and CDR2 ANQGSEA come from the germline V gene. CDR3 length: 14 residues. CDR3: CSVSDSLAKNIQYF. The CDR3 bases are TGCAGCGTCTCGGACAGCCTAGCCAAAAACATTCAGTACTTC. The full variable domain, its missing parts supplied by reference TRBV29-1 and TRBJ2-4, is SAVISQKPSRDICQRGTSLTIQCQVDSQVTMMFWYRQQPGQSLTLIATANQGSEATYESGFVIDKFPISRPNLTFSTLTVSNMSPEDSSIYLCSVSDSLAKNIQYFGAGTRLSVL.

A few counts support this clone. This chain connects TRBV18 to TRBJ2-3; 10 bases are a match to TRBD1. Germline CDR1 and CDR2: KGHSH and LQKENI. Trimming at V came to 8 bases and at J to 3 bases, leaving 5 bases not matched to a gene. The CDR3 is 14 amino acids. This CDR3 is CASRGGQGTDTQYF. In DNA form, the CDR3 reads TGTGCCAGCCGAGGGGGACAGGGGACAGATACGCAGTATTTT.